This T cell receptor (beta chain) was sequenced during a study of T cell changes during pregnancy in multiple sclerosis. V was cut by 1 base and J by 0 bases, with 9 bases left in between. The germline CDR1 and CDR2 sequences are SGHKS and YYEKEE (reference sequence). The CDR3 runs 15 residues. Profiling relied on immunoSEQ multiplex PCR, and the TCRdb table lists in-frame clones only, not all of them. The top ten clones hold more than 0.75% of a sample with just over 65,000 clones, about 90% of them seen once. The rearrangement uses TRBV5-5 and TRBJ2-3, with D unresolved. The origin of this receptor is a female donor with multiple sclerosis, enrolled in a pregnancy study. The specimen comprised peripheral blood, sampled in the second trimester of pregnancy. The CDR3 here is CASSLPGTSTDTQYF. The DNA of the CDR3 is TGTGCCAGCAGCTTGCCAGGTACTAGCACAGATACGCAGTATTTT.